Listed below are T cell receptor beta chains from one sample, sequenced in a study of early T cells in non-severe SARS-CoV-2 infection. TCRdb re-called the 5' RACE reads through MiXCR, storing one row per CDR3 protein. The data show around 94,000 distinct CDR3 sequences, with under 15% seen just once and 6% to 7% held by the top ten. Material for sequencing was whole blood. The origin of the receptors is an adult who was a healthcare worker with PCR-confirmed SARS-CoV-2 infection or an uninfected control (not recorded which). The conserved cysteine and the conserved F or W are not part of the CDR3 here. D genes are given only for firm matches. Size values are once, few and many counts, or a class for expanded clones, and some rows have none.

J gene,V gene,clone size,D gene,CDR3 protein
TRBJ2-7,TRBV12-3/TRBV12-4,many,TRBD2,ASSPSLLAGGDEQY
TRBJ1-5,TRBV6-2/TRBV6-3,few,-,ASSYIWTINQPQH
TRBJ1-1,TRBV20-1,medium-sized,-,SARLITSGVESTEAF
TRBJ1-1,TRBV28,few,-,ASLGGVTF
TRBJ2-1,TRBV3-1,-,TRBD1,ASSPLQGPSYNEQF
TRBJ2-5,TRBV5-1,-,TRBD2,ASSLASLLAGGPQETQY
TRBJ2-6,TRBV6-2/TRBV6-3,-,-,ASGNGANVLT
TRBJ2-3,TRBV12-5,few,-,ASGFDQFTDTQY
TRBJ1-3,TRBV6-1,-,-,ASRARSIWAGNTIY
TRBJ1-1,TRBV27,many,-,ASSSQEGRAF
TRBJ1-4,TRBV28,-,-,ASAGRTNEKLF
TRBJ2-7,TRBV6-5,many,-,ASSRQGGEQY
TRBJ2-2,TRBV4-1,-,TRBD2,ASSQDSKGLATTGELF